This T cell receptor (beta chain) is from a study of CD8+ T cells in alopecia areata. Across the study: Treated patients took oral tofacitinib at 5 to 10 mg twice daily.

Individuals with alopecia areata gave both lesional scalp punch biopsies and peripheral blood for collection. RNA was isolated and reverse transcribed to cDNA, the sequencing template. Assay used: immunoSEQ multiplex PCR; TCRdb lists only in-frame clones, some missing. The sample has hundreds of thousands of clones; roughly two thirds are singletons. The germline CDR1 and CDR2 sequences are SQVTM and ANQGSEA. This CDR3 comprises 13 residues. V was clipped by 1 base and J by 5 bases; unmatched bases: 3. This sample comprised CD4+ T cells sorted from blood, obtained at week 0. The chain links TRBV29-1 to TRBJ2-5; 8 nucleotides line up with TRBD1. The clonotype was recovered from a human donor with alopecia areata. CDR3 loop: CSVEGTGLETQYF. As DNA, the CDR3 is TGCAGCGTTGAAGGGACAGGGTTGGAGACCCAGTACTTC.